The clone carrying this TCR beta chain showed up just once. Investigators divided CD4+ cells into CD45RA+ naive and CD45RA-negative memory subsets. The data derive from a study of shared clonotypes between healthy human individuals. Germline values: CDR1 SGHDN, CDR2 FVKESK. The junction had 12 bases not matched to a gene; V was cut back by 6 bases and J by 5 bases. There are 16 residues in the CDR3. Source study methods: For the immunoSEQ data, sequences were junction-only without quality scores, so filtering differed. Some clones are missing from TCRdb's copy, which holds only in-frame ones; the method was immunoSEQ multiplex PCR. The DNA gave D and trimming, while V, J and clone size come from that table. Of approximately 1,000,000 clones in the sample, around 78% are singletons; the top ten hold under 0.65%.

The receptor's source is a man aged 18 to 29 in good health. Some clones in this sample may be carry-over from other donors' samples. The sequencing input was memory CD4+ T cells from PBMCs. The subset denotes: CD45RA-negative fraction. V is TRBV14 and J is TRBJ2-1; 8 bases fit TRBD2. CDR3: CASSRTAGGVNNEQFF. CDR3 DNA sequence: TGTGCCAGCAGTCGAACCGCGGGAGGCGTCAACAATGAGCAGTTCTTC.